The T cell receptor (beta chain) described here comes from a study of CD8+ T cells in alopecia areata. About the research overall: Those patients who were treated received oral tofacitinib, which was given at 5 to 10 mg twice daily for moderate-to-severe alopecia areata.

Germline-derived CDR1 and CDR2 are SQVTM and ANQGSEA. The junction had 11 bases not matched to a gene; V was cut back by 5 bases and J by 10 bases. The CDR3 is 14 residues long. This sample's treatment: oral pan-JAK inhibitor, 5-10 mg twice daily. Study outcomes and limitations: One nonresponder makes the tie between baseline CD8+ expansion and response uncertain. Alopecia totalis/universalis scalp especially showed more expanded CD8+ clones than normal scalp.

Following extraction, RNA underwent reverse transcription to cDNA, which served as the sequencing template. Produced via immunoSEQ multiplex PCR; TCRdb's table is partial and in-frame only. This sample yields 200,000 or so clones, of which 55% to 70% are seen a single time; 5.5% to 6% belongs to the top ten. This clone has a single count. Its specificity is not known. The receptor was isolated from a human donor with alopecia areata. The rearrangement joins TRBV29-1 to TRBJ1-6; TRBD1 matches 7 bases. Sequenced material: CD4+ T cells sorted from blood, taken at week 24, from a patient treated with tofacitinib. The CDR3 sequence: CSVTTGYGGSPLHF. For the CDR3, the DNA is TGCAGCGTTACGACAGGGTACGGTGGGTCACCCCTCCACTTT.